This T cell receptor beta chain was sequenced in a study of cytomegalovirus exposure and HLA in healthy donors. At the level of the study: One earlier analysis, a look at around 180 million T cells, found around 110 million unique TCR beta sequences. Study-level points and caveats: An apparent linkage of common viral pathogens to several of the most significant clusters emerged in a later analysis. When analyzed later, a missense DCLRE1C variant was found to be linked to TCR beta V- and J-gene trimming. Being productive about 90% or about 30% of the time was typical of most TCR beta V segments in an earlier analysis.

The CDR3 totals 16 residues. Germline V CDR1 and CDR2: MRHNA, SNTAGT. V lost 5 bases to trimming and J lost 0 bases; unmatched junction nucleotides: 2. PCR was performed using 60 Vbeta and 13 Jbeta primers. Clones were sequenced by immunoSEQ multiplex PCR, and TCRdb holds only the in-frame ones, with some missing. The data contain some 180,000 clones, about 12% of them singletons. A word on this clone: Antigen specificity is unknown.

The rearrangement links TRBV6-4 to TRBJ1-6, with 9 bases that match TRBD1. This receptor was identified in a man aged 45-65 years in good health and CMV-seropositive. Material for sequencing was PBMCs. The CDR3 DNA reads as TGTGCCAGCAGTAAGACAGGGGGCTCCTATAATTCACCCCTCCACTTT. It yields the protein CASSKTGGSYNSPLHF.